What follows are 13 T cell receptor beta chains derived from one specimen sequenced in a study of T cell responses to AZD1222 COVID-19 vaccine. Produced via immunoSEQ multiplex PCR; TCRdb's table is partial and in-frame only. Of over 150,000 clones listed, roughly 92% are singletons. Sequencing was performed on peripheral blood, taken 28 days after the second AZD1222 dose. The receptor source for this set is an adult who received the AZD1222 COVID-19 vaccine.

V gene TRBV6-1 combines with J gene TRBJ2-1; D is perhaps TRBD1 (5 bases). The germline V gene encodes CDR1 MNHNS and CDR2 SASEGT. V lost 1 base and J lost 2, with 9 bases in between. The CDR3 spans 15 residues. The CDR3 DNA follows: TGTGCCAGCAGTGAAGGGCCAGGGACCTACAATGAGCAGTTCTTC. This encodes CASSEGPGTYNEQFF.

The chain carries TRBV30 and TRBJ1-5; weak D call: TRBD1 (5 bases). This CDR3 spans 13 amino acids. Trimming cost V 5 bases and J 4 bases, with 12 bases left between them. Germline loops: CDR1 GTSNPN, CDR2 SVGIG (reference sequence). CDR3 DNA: TGTGCCTGGGAGGGCCAGGGAAATCAGCCCCAGCATTTT. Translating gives CAWEGQGNQPQHF.

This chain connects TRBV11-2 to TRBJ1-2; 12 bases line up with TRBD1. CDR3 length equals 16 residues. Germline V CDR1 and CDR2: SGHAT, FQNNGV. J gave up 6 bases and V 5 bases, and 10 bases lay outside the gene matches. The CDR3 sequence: CASSPSPGQGADGYTF. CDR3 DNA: TGTGCCAGCAGCCCCAGCCCGGGACAGGGGGCCGATGGCTACACCTTC.

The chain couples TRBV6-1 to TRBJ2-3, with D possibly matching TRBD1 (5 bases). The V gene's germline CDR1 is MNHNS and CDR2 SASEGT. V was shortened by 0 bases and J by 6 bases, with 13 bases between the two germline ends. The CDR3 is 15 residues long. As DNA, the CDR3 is TGTGCCAGCAGTGAAGCGTACCCAGGGAAGGATACGCAGTATTTT. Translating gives CASSEAYPGKDTQYF.

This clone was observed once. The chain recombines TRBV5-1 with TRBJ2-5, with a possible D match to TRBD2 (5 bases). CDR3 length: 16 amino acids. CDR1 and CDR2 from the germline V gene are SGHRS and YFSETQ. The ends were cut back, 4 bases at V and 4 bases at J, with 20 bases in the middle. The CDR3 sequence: CASSPAGVGGLETQYF. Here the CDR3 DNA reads TGCGCCAGCAGCCCGGCCGGGGTTGGCGGGTTAGAGACCCAGTACTTC.

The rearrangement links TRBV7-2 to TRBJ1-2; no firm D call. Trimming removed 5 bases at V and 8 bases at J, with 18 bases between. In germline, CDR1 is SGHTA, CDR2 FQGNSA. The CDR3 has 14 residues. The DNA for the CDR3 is TGTGCCAGCAGCCAGCCGGGGAGCCAATTCGGCTACACCTTC. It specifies CASSQPGSQFGYTF. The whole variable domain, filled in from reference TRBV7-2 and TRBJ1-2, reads GAGVSQSPSNKVTEKGKDVELRCDPISGHTALYWYRQSLGQGLEFLIYFQGNSAPDKSGLPSDRFSAERTGGSVSTLTIQRTQQEDSAVYLCASSQPGSQFGYTFGSGTRLTVV.

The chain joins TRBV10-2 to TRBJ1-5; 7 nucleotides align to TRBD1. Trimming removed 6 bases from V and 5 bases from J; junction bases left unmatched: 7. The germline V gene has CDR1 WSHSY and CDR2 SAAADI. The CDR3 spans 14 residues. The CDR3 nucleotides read TGCGCCAGCAGCGAGGACAGGAGAGATCAGCCCCAGCATTTT. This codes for CASSEDRRDQPQHF.

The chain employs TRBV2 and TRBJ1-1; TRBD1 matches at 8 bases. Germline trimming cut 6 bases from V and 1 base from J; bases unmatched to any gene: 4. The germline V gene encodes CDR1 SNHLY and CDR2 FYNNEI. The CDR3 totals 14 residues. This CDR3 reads CASRRGQGNTEAFF. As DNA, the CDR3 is TGTGCCAGCAGAAGAGGACAGGGGAACACTGAAGCTTTCTTT.

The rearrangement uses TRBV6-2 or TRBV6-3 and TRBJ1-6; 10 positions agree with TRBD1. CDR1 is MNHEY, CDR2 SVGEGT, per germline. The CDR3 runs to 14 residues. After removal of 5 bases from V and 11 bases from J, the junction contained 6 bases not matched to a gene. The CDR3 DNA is TGTGCCAGCAGTCTGACAGGGGGCCTCGCACCCCTCCACTTT. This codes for CASSLTGGLAPLHF.

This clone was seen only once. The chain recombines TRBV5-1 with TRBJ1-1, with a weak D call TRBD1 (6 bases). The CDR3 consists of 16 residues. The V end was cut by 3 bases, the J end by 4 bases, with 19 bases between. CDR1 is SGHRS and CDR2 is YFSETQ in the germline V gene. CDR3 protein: CASSSRGPTGSTEAFF. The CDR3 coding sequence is TGCGCCAGCAGCTCTAGGGGCCCTACAGGGAGCACTGAAGCTTTCTTT.

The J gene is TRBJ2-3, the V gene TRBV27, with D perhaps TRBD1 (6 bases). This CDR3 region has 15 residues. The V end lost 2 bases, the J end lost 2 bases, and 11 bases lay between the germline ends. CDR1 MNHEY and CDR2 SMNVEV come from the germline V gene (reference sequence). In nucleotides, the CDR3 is TGTGCCAGCAGTTTACAGGGGACCTACACAGATACGCAGTATTTT. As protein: CASSLQGTYTDTQYF.

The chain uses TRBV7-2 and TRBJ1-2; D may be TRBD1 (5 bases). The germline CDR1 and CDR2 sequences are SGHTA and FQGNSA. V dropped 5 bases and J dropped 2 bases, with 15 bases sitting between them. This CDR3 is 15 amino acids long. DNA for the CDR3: TGTGCCAGCAGCCCGAGAGGGACGGAAAACTATGGCTACACCTTC. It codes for CASSPRGTENYGYTF. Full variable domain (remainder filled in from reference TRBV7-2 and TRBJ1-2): GAGVSQSPSNKVTEKGKDVELRCDPISGHTALYWYRQSLGQGLEFLIYFQGNSAPDKSGLPSDRFSAERTGGSVSTLTIQRTQQEDSAVYLCASSPRGTENYGYTFGSGTRLTVV.

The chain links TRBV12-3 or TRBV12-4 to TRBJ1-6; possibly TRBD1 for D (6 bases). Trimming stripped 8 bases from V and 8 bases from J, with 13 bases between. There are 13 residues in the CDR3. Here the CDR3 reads CASSVAGDSPLHF. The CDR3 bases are TGTGCCAGCTCGGTGGCAGGGGATTCACCCCTCCACTTT.